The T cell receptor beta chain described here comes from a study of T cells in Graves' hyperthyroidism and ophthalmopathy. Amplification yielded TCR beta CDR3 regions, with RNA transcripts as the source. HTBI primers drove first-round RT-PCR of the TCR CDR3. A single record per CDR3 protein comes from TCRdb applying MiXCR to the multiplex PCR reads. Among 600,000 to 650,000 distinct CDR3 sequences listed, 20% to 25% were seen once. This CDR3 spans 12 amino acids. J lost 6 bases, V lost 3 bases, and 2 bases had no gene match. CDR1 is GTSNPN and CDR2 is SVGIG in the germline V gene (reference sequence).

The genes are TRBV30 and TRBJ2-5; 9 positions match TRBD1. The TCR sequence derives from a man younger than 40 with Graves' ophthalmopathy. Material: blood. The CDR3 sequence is CAWRGQGQTQYF. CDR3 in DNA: TGTGCCTGGAGGGGACAGGGTCAGACCCAGTACTTC. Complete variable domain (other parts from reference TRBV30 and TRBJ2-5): SQTIHQWPATLVQPVGSPLSLECTVEGTSNPNLYWYRQAAGRGLQLLFYSVGIGQISSEVPQNLSASRPQDRQFILSSKKLLLSDSGFYLCAWRGQGQTQYFGPGTRLLVL.